A single sample is the source of the 4 T cell receptor beta chains below, sequenced in a study. Each CDR3 protein gets one entry after TCRdb re-called the 5' RACE reads with MiXCR. The repertoire holds nearly 55,000 distinct CDR3 sequences, with 24% as singletons. Specimen: tumor-infiltrating naive CD4+ T cells sorted from the breast tumor. The subset was: naive CD4+ T cells, CD4+CD45RA+CD25-. The receptors were gathered from a female donor with breast cancer.

This clonotype was detected a few times. This chain connects TRBV3-1 to TRBJ2-7, with D possibly being TRBD2 (6 bases). This CDR3 region has 15 residues. Germline assignment: CDR1 LGHDT and CDR2 YNNKEL (reference sequence). Trimming left V 3 bases short and J 1 base short, with 13 bases between. The CDR3, as DNA: TGTGCCAGCAGCCAGAGGGTCGGGAGTTCCTACGAGCAGTACTTC. Protein sequence: CASSQRVGSSYEQYF.

J is TRBJ1-5 and V is TRBV7-2; TRBD1 agrees at 8 bases. With 4 bases clipped from V and 7 bases from J, the junction kept 3 bases outside the gene matches. Per germline, CDR1 SGHTA and CDR2 FQGNSA. The CDR3 has 13 residues. CDR3: CASSSNRGQPQHF. CDR3 bases: TGTGCCAGCAGCTCGAACAGGGGGCAGCCCCAGCATTTT.

This chain connects TRBV20-1 to TRBJ2-1, with 9 positions matching TRBD2. The CDR3 covers 15 residues. V trimming: 8 bases; J trimming: 3 bases; junction bases outside the gene matches: 11. Germline CDR1 DFQATT, CDR2 SNEGSKA (reference sequence). The CDR3 loop is CSSSPASGIYNEQFF. The DNA of the CDR3 is TGCAGTTCCTCCCCGGCTAGCGGGATCTACAATGAGCAGTTCTTC.

Note on this clonotype: Given the absence of the conserved phenylalanine or tryptophan at the CDR3 end, a read error is likely. V usage is TRBV12-3 or TRBV12-4 and J usage is TRBJ1-1; D is perhaps TRBD1 (6 bases). Trimming took 6 bases from V and 1 from J, leaving 9 bases between them. This CDR3 is 13 amino acids long. CDR3 sequence (DNA): TGTGCCAGCAGCGCGACAGGGAACACTGAAGCTTTCTCT. It codes for CASSATGNTEAFS.